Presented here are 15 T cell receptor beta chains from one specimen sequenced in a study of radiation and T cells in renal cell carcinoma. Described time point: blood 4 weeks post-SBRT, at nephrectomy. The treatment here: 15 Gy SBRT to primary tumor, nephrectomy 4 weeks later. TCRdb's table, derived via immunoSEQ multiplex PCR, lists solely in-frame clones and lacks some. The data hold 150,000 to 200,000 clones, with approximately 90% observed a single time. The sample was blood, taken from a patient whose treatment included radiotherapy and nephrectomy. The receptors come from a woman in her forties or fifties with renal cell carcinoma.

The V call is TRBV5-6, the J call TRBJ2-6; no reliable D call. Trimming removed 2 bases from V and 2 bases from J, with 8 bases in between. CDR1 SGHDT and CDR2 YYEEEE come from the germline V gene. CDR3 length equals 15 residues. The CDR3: CASSLYSPGANVLTF. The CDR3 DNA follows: TGTGCCAGCAGCTTATATAGCCCTGGGGCCAACGTCCTGACTTTC. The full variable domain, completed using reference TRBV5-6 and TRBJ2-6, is DAGVTQSPTHLIKTRGQQVTLRCSPKSGHDTVSWYQQALGQGPQFIFQYYEEEERQRGNFPDRFSGHQFPNYSSELNVNALLLGDSALYLCASSLYSPGANVLTFGAGSRLTVL.

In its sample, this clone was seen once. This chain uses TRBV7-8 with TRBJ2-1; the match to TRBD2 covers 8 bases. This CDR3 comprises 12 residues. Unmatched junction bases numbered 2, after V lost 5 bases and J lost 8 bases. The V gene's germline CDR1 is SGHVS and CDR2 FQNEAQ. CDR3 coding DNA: TGTGCCAGCAGCACACTAGCGGATGAGCAGTTCTTC. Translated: CASSTLADEQFF.

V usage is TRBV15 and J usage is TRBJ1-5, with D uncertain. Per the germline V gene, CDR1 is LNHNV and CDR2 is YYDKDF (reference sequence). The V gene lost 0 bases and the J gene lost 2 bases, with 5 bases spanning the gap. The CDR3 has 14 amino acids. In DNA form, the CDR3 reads TGTGCCACCAGCAGAGATCTGGGCAATCAGCCCCAGCATTTT. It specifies CATSRDLGNQPQHF.

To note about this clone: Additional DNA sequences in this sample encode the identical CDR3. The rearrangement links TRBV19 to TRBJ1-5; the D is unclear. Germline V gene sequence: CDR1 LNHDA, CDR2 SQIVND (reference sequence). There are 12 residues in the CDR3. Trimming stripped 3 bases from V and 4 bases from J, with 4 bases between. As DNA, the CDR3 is TGTGCCAGTAGTATTTCAAATCAGCCCCAGCATTTT. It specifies CASSISNQPQHF.

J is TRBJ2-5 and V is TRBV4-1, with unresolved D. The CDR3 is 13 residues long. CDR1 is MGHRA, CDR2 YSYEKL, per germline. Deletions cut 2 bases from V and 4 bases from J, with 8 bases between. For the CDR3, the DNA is TGCGCCAGCAGCCAATTGGAGATAGAGACCCAGTACTTC. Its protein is CASSQLEIETQYF.

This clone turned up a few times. CDR3 in amino acids: CASSESRGTAYTF. In DNA form, the CDR3 reads TGCGCCAGCAGTGAGTCGAGAGGGACTGCCTACACCTTC. The chain is built from TRBV10-1 and TRBJ1-2, with a possible D match to TRBD1 (5 bases). Germline-derived CDR1 and CDR2 are WNHNN and SYGVQD (reference sequence). The CDR3 consists of 13 residues. The V and J ends lost 0 bases and 10 bases respectively, with 12 bases between them.

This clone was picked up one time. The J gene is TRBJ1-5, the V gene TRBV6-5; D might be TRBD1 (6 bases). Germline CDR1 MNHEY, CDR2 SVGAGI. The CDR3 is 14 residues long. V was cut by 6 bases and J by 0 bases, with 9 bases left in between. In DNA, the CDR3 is TGTGCCAGCAGGGACAGCAATAGCAATCAGCCCCAGCATTTT. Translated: CASRDSNSNQPQHF.

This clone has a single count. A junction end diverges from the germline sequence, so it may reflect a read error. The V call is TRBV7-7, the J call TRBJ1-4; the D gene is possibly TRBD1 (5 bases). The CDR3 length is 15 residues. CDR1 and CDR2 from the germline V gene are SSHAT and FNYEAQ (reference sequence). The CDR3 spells CASSRSGGSNEKLFF. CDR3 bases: TGTGCTAGCAGCCGATCGGGGGGATCTAATGAAAAACTGTTTTTT.

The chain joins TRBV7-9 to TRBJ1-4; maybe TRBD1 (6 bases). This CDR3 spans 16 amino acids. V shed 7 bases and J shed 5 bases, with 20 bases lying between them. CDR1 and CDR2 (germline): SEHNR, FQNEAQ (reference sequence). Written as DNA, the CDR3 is TGTGCCAGCACCTTGAGCAGGGGCAACTCAAATGAAAAACTGTTTTTT. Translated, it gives CASTLSRGNSNEKLFF.

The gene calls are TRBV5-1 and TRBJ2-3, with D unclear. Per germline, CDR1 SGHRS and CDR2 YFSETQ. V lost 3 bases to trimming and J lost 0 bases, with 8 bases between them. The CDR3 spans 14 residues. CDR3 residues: CASSSPDSTDTQYF. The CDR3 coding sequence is TGCGCCAGCAGCTCCCCCGACAGCACAGATACGCAGTATTTT.

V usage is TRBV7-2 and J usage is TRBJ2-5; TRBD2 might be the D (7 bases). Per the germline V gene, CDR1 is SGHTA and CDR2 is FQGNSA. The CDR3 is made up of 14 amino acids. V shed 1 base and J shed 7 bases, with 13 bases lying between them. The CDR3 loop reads CASSLEGGFRTQYF. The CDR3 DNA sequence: TGTGCCAGCAGCTTAGAGGGGGGGTTTAGGACCCAGTACTTC.

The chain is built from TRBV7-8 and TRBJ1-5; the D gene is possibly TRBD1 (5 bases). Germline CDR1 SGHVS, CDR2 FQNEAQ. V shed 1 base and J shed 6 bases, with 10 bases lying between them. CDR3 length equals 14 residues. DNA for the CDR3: TGTGCCAGCAGCTTAGTAGCAGGGTTTCAGCCCCAGCATTTT. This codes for CASSLVAGFQPQHF.

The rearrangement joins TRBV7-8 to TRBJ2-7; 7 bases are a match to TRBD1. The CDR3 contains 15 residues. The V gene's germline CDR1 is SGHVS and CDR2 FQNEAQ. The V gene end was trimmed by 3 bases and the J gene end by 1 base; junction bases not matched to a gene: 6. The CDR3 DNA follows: TGTGCCAGCAGCTTCGGGACAGTATCTTCCTACGAGCAGTACTTC. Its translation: CASSFGTVSSYEQYF.

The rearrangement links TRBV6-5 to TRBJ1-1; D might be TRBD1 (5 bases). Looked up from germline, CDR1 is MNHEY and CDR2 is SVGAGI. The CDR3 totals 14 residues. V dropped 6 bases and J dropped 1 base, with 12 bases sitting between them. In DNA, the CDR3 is TGTGCCAGCAGCTACCAGGGTCAGAACACTGAAGCTTTCTTT. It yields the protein CASSYQGQNTEAFF.

CDR3 residues: CASSLEGFNEKLFF. The CDR3 DNA follows: TGTGCCAGCAGCTTGGAAGGATTTAATGAAAAACTGTTTTTT. The rearrangement links TRBV5-6 to TRBJ1-4; D is uncertain. With 0 bases removed from V and 4 bases from J, the gap between germline ends came to 7 bases. CDR1 is SGHDT and CDR2 is YYEEEE in the germline V gene. The CDR3 totals 14 residues.